Below are 30 T cell receptor beta chains sequenced from a single sample in a study of Ad26.COV2.S vaccination and SARS-CoV-2 variants. The treatment was: around 19 received Ad26.COV2.S at low or high dose, single or two shots; 5 received placebo; per-sample allocation not given. Sample collection was performed on day 63 after the first vaccine or placebo injection. The assay was immunoSEQ multiplex PCR, and TCRdb's table has in-frame clones only and misses some. The sample lists hundreds of thousands of clones, around 89% occurring once. The sequencing here drew on peripheral blood, taken in a trial of Ad26.COV2.S vaccine versus placebo. Every receptor here comes from a person aged 18 to 59 who received the Ad26.COV2.S COVID-19 vaccine or a placebo.

V and J are TRBV29-1 and TRBJ1-4; no reliable D call. Trimming pared 6 bases from V and 3 bases from J, leaving 11 bases between. CDR3 length: 13 residues. Per germline, CDR1 SQVTM and CDR2 ANQGSEA. CDR3 protein: CSVQRQANEKLFF. CDR3 DNA sequence: TGCAGCGTGCAACGGCAGGCTAATGAAAAACTGTTTTTT. Full variable domain (remainder filled in from reference TRBV29-1 and TRBJ1-4): SAVISQKPSRDICQRGTSLTIQCQVDSQVTMMFWYRQQPGQSLTLIATANQGSEATYESGFVIDKFPISRPNLTFSTLTVSNMSPEDSSIYLCSVQRQANEKLFFGSGTQLSVL.

The chain employs TRBV19 and TRBJ2-5, with D possibly called TRBD1 or TRBD2 (5 bases each). There are 16 residues in the CDR3. Germline V gene sequence: CDR1 LNHDA, CDR2 SQIVND (reference sequence). The germline V and J ends were trimmed by 2 bases and 1 base, with 14 bases remaining between them. In DNA, the CDR3 is TGTGCCAGTAGTATACTGACGGGGACGTCCCAAGAGACCCAGTACTTC. Translation gives CASSILTGTSQETQYF.

This rearrangement joins TRBV7-2 to TRBJ1-5; maybe TRBD1 (5 bases). Trimming pared 1 base from V and 7 bases from J, leaving 14 bases between. Germline CDR1 and CDR2: SGHTA and FQGNSA. The CDR3 loop spans 15 amino acids. The CDR3 nucleotides read TGTGCCAGCAGCTTAGGCGTTCAGGGATCGCAGCCCCAGCATTTT. Translated: CASSLGVQGSQPQHF. Filled out from reference TRBV7-2 and TRBJ1-5, the complete variable domain reads GAGVSQSPSNKVTEKGKDVELRCDPISGHTALYWYRQSLGQGLEFLIYFQGNSAPDKSGLPSDRFSAERTGGSVSTLTIQRTQQEDSAVYLCASSLGVQGSQPQHFGDGTRLSIL.

The chain combines TRBV3-1 (or the pseudogene TRBV3-2) with TRBJ2-1, with TRBD2 matching 8 bases. V lost 0 bases, J lost 3 bases, and 1 base stayed unmatched. From germline, CDR1 is LGHDT and CDR2 YNNKEL (reference sequence). The CDR3 runs to 15 residues. CDR3 in amino acids: CASSQDSGIYNEQFF. Here the CDR3 DNA reads TGTGCCAGCAGCCAAGATAGCGGGATCTACAATGAGCAGTTCTTC.

The chain has TRBV3-1 (or the pseudogene TRBV3-2) and TRBJ2-7; 9 bases are a match to TRBD1. Germline CDR1 reads LGHDT; CDR2 reads YNNKEL (reference sequence). The ends lost 1 base at V and 6 bases at J; junction bases unmatched: 7. The CDR3 is 15 residues long. In DNA form, the CDR3 reads TGTGCCAGCAGCCAAGTGGGGACAGGGCCCATCGAGCAGTACTTC. Its translation is CASSQVGTGPIEQYF.

The chain employs TRBV19 and TRBJ2-7; tentatively, D is TRBD1 (5 bases). This CDR3 has 14 residues. Germline CDR1 and CDR2: LNHDA and SQIVND (reference sequence). Trimming took 5 bases from V and 3 from J, leaving 14 bases between them. The CDR3 DNA reads as TGTGCCAGTAGTCTCCTCGGACACTTCTACGAGCAGTACTTC. Translated: CASSLLGHFYEQYF. The variable domain in full, with the rest retrieved from reference TRBV19 and TRBJ2-7, is DGGITQSPKYLFRKEGQNVTLSCEQNLNHDAMYWYRQDPGQGLRLIYYSQIVNDFQKGDIAEGYSVSREKKESFPLTVTSAQKNPTAFYLCASSLLGHFYEQYFGPGTRLTVT.

In its sample, this clone was seen a few times. The chain combines TRBV24-1 with TRBJ2-3; D uncertain. Germline CDR1 reads KGHDR; CDR2 reads SFDVKD. V gave up 4 bases and J gave up 2 bases, with 12 bases separating them. The CDR3 is made up of 15 amino acids. Here the CDR3 reads CATSEQGGPTDTQYF. The DNA for the CDR3 is TGTGCCACCAGTGAACAAGGTGGTCCCACAGATACGCAGTATTTT.

The chain employs TRBV7-7 and TRBJ2-1, with TRBD1 as a possible D gene (6 bases). Deletions cut 5 bases from V and 5 bases from J, with 10 bases between. The V gene's germline CDR1 is SSHAT and CDR2 FNYEAQ (reference sequence). The CDR3 has 13 amino acids. The CDR3 region is CASSQGHNNEQFF. In DNA, the CDR3 is TGTGCCAGCAGCCAGGGACACAACAATGAGCAGTTCTTC.

The chain combines TRBV2 with TRBJ1-3, with D perhaps matching TRBD1 (5 bases). Germline V gene data show CDR1 as SNHLY and CDR2 as FYNNEI. V gave up 6 bases and J gave up 8 bases, with 14 bases separating them. The CDR3 is 13 residues long. The CDR3 sequence: CASSGGVVYTIYF. CDR3 DNA: TGTGCCAGCAGCGGGGGGGTTGTATACACCATATATTTT.

This chain uses TRBV30 with TRBJ2-2, with 8 bases lining up with TRBD2. The germline CDR1 and CDR2 sequences are GTSNPN and SVGIG (reference sequence). The CDR3 length is 12 residues. V shed 3 bases and J 6 bases; nucleotides not matched to a gene: 0. As DNA, the CDR3 is TGTGCCTGGAGCGGGGGGGCCGGGGAGCTGTTTTTT. This sequence encodes CAWSGGAGELFF.

The V gene is TRBV10-3, the J gene TRBJ1-2; D gene ambiguous. V lost 8 bases, J lost 7 bases, and 20 bases lay in between. The CDR3 spans 14 residues. Germline lookup yields CDR1 ENHRY and CDR2 SYGVKD. The CDR3 DNA follows: TGTGCCATCTTTGCAGGTGGTTTTTCGGGTGGCTACACCTTC. This codes for CAIFAGGFSGGYTF.

This clone occurred once. J is TRBJ2-3 and V is TRBV18, with a tentative D call TRBD1 (5 bases). Trimming shortened V by 3 bases and J by 3 bases, and 19 bases separated the two germline ends. The germline V gene has CDR1 KGHSH and CDR2 LQKENI. This CDR3 contains 17 residues. The CDR3 DNA sequence: TGTGCCAGCTCACCGCCGGTCCGCAGGGCTGGGACAGATACGCAGTATTTT. This gives the protein CASSPPVRRAGTDTQYF.

The rearrangement links TRBV5-1 to TRBJ1-2; weak D call: TRBD1 (6 bases). The ends were cut back, 5 bases at V and 8 bases at J, with 10 bases in the middle. The CDR3 has 11 residues. CDR1 and CDR2 from the germline V gene are SGHRS and YFSETQ. This CDR3 is CASSSGAGYTF. CDR3 coding DNA: TGCGCCAGCAGTTCAGGGGCCGGCTACACCTTC.

The chain carries TRBV11-2 and TRBJ2-5; either TRBD1 or TRBD2 may fit D (5 bases each). V was cut by 5 bases and J by 2 bases, with 15 bases left in between. Looked up from germline, CDR1 is SGHAT and CDR2 is FQNNGV. The CDR3 consists of 15 residues. The CDR3 loop is CASSLAGTGQETQYF. The DNA of the CDR3 is TGTGCCAGCAGCCTTGCCGGGACGGGGCAAGAGACCCAGTACTTC.

The gene calls are TRBV5-1 and TRBJ2-2; 8 bases match TRBD2. Per germline, CDR1 SGHRS and CDR2 YFSETQ. The V gene end was trimmed by 4 bases and the J gene end by 5 bases; junction bases not matched to a gene: 4. The CDR3 is made up of 14 amino acids. CDR3 coding DNA: TGCGCCAGCAGCCAAGCTAGCGGGACCGGGGAGCTGTTTTTT. Encoded protein: CASSQASGTGELFF.

This sequence joins TRBV11-3 and TRBJ2-7; 7 bases agree with TRBD1. Germline V gene lookup returns CDR1 SGHNT and CDR2 YENEEA. J gave up 3 bases and V 0 bases, and 2 bases lay outside the gene matches. The CDR3 loop spans 14 amino acids. The CDR3 DNA sequence: TGTGCCAGCAGCTTAGAAGGGGACAGCTACGAGCAGTACTTC. Translated: CASSLEGDSYEQYF.

The chain employs TRBV27 and TRBJ1-2, with D uncertain. The CDR3 has 13 amino acids. From germline, CDR1 is MNHEY and CDR2 SMNVEV (reference sequence). Trimming removed 5 bases at V and 4 bases at J, with 11 bases between. CDR3 in amino acids: CASSDTYGYGYTF. The CDR3 coding sequence is TGTGCCAGCAGTGACACGTATGGCTATGGCTACACCTTC.

The chain couples TRBV5-6 to TRBJ2-5; D remains unclear. V lost 5 bases and J 9 bases, leaving 11 bases between the germline ends. The CDR3 sequence is 11 residues long. The germline V gene encodes CDR1 SGHDT and CDR2 YYEEEE. The CDR3 reads CASSKGAAQYF. CDR3 in DNA: TGTGCCAGCAGTAAAGGCGCGGCCCAGTACTTC.

This CDR3 reads CASSFTGLSYEQYF. In nucleotides, the CDR3 is TGTGCCAGCAGCTTTACGGGACTATCCTACGAGCAGTACTTC. The chain is built from TRBV7-9 and TRBJ2-7; 7 bases are a match to TRBD2. V was clipped by 3 bases and J by 1 base; unmatched bases: 3. The CDR3 contains 14 residues. CDR1 is SEHNR and CDR2 is FQNEAQ in the germline V gene (reference sequence).

The rearrangement links TRBV23-1 to TRBJ2-7; the D is unclear. TRBV23-1 is an open reading frame, and its role is uncertain. The CDR3 is made up of 10 amino acids. Trimming pared 3 bases from V and 6 bases from J, leaving 3 bases between. The CDR3: CASSQGEQYF. Here the CDR3 DNA reads TGCGCCAGCAGTCAGGGCGAGCAGTACTTC.

The genes are TRBV3-1 (or the pseudogene TRBV3-2) and TRBJ2-1; TRBD2 might be the D (5 bases). Germline V CDR1 and CDR2: LGHDT, YNNKEL (reference sequence). This CDR3 is built from 12 residues. V dropped 1 base and J dropped 12 bases, with 10 bases sitting between them. CDR3 DNA sequence: TGTGCCAGCAGCCAAGGCGGGTCGGGGCAGTTCTTC. This gives the protein CASSQGGSGQFF.

Concerning this clone: This specimen includes other DNA sequences encoding the same CDR3. The gene calls are TRBV9 and TRBJ1-2; D gene uncertain. V lost 0 bases, J lost 2 bases, and 2 bases lay in between. There are 12 residues in the CDR3. Germline assignment: CDR1 SGDLS and CDR2 YYNGEE. The CDR3 region is CASSVGNYGYTF. The CDR3, as DNA: TGTGCCAGCAGCGTAGGCAACTATGGCTACACCTTC.

The chain links TRBV14 to TRBJ2-7, with a tentative D call TRBD2 (5 bases). CDR1 and CDR2 from the germline V gene are SGHDN and FVKESK. The CDR3 extends over 13 amino acids. Trimming removed 4 bases at V and 2 bases at J, with 9 bases between. The CDR3: CASSLEGPYEQYF. The CDR3 DNA is TGTGCCAGCAGCCTCGAGGGTCCCTACGAGCAGTACTTC.

The rearrangement links TRBV30 to TRBJ1-2; D is possibly TRBD1 (5 bases). This CDR3 spans 13 amino acids. The germline CDR1 and CDR2 sequences are GTSNPN and SVGIG (reference sequence). V lost 3 bases and J 4 bases, leaving 12 bases between the germline ends. DNA for the CDR3: TGTGCCTGGAGGGAAGGGGCCACCTATGGCTACACCTTC. This sequence encodes CAWREGATYGYTF.

This chain connects TRBV4-2 to TRBJ2-1; possibly TRBD2 for D (6 bases). The CDR3 sequence is 16 residues long. V lost 3 bases, J lost 6 bases, and 18 bases lay in between. CDR1 is LGHNA, CDR2 YNFKEQ, per germline. CDR3 sequence: CASSQLRDWQANEQFF. The CDR3, as DNA: TGTGCCAGCAGCCAGCTAAGGGACTGGCAGGCCAATGAGCAGTTCTTC.

The gene calls are TRBV7-3 and TRBJ2-3, with D possibly being TRBD2 (6 bases). The V gene lost 4 bases and the J gene lost 4 bases, with 12 bases spanning the gap. The germline V gene has CDR1 SGHTA and CDR2 FQGTGA. This CDR3 is built from 14 residues. CDR3: CASSSHGGADTQYF. The CDR3 region has the DNA TGTGCCAGCAGCTCGCACGGGGGAGCAGATACGCAGTATTTT.

The chain joins TRBV18 to TRBJ1-5, with D maybe TRBD1 (5 bases). V was shortened by 3 bases and J by 0 bases, with 12 bases between the two germline ends. CDR3 size: 16 residues. Germline CDR1 and CDR2: KGHSH and LQKENI. The CDR3 DNA reads as TGTGCCAGCTCACCTCCAGGGAGTTATAGCAATCAGCCCCAGCATTTT. This encodes CASSPPGSYSNQPQHF. The full variable domain, with the rest looked up from reference TRBV18 and TRBJ1-5, is NAGVMQNPRHLVRRRGQEARLRCSPMKGHSHVYWYRQLPEEGLKFMVYLQKENIIDESGMPKERFSAEFPKEGPSILRIQQVVRGDSAAYFCASSPPGSYSNQPQHFGDGTRLSIL.

The chain is built from TRBV7-9 and TRBJ1-4; possibly TRBD1 for D (5 bases). Germline assignment: CDR1 SEHNR and CDR2 FQNEAQ (reference sequence). The CDR3 is made up of 15 amino acids. V lost 4 bases, J lost 8 bases, and 17 bases lay in between. Here the CDR3 reads CASSSRTIQTEKLFF. Written as DNA, the CDR3 is TGTGCCAGCAGCTCAAGGACAATACAAACGGAAAAACTGTTTTTT.

The chain joins TRBV24-1 to TRBJ2-1, with D perhaps matching TRBD1 (8 bases). Deletions cut 12 bases from V and 2 bases from J, with 13 bases between. Per the germline V gene, CDR1 is KGHDR and CDR2 is SFDVKD. The CDR3 sequence is 13 residues long. The CDR3 sequence is CAVQGGTYNEQFF. The DNA for the CDR3 is TGTGCCGTACAGGGGGGGACCTACAATGAGCAGTTCTTC.

The sample holds one count of this clone. CDR3 in amino acids: CASSSARGVRSPLHF. DNA for the CDR3: TGTGCCAGCAGTTCAGCGCGAGGGGTACGCTCACCCCTCCACTTT. The V and J genes are TRBV6-5 and TRBJ1-6; possible D gene TRBD1, 5 bases. The CDR3 runs to 15 residues. The V end lost 4 bases, the J end lost 10 bases, and 17 bases lay between the germline ends. From germline, CDR1 is MNHEY and CDR2 SVGAGI.